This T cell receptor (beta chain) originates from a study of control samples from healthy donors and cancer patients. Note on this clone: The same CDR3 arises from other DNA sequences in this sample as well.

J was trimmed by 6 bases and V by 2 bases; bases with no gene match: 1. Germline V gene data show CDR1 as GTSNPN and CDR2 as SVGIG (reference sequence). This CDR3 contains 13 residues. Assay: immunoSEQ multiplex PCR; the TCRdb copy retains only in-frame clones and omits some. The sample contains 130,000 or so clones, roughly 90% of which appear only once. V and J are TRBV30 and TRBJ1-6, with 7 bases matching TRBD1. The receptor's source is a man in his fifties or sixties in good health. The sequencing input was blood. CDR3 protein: CAWSPGGNSPLHF. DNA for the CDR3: TGTGCCTGGAGTCCAGGGGGTAATTCACCCCTCCACTTT. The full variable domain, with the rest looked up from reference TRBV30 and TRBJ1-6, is SQTIHQWPATLVQPVGSPLSLECTVEGTSNPNLYWYRQAAGRGLQLLFYSVGIGQISSEVPQNLSASRPQDRQFILSSKKLLLSDSGFYLCAWSPGGNSPLHFGNGTRLTVT.